This TCR beta chain is drawn from a study of shared clonotypes between healthy human individuals. Whole-study findings and limits: Only blood was sampled, and tissue TCR repertoires likely differ from blood ones. A reduction in generation probabilities was seen for non-shared clonotypes relative to those shared by all four donors.

Sorted-subset replicate PCRs used 150 to 250 ng of genomic DNA. This amount corresponded to about 30,000 T cell genomes. Profiled with immunoSEQ multiplex PCR; TCRdb holds only in-frame clones, not every one. Of roughly 2 million clones listed, roughly 95% were seen once; the top ten hold 0.1% to 0.15%. Notes on this clone: Its antigen is not identified.

The receptor was isolated from a man younger than 35 in good health. Sequencing input: naive CD4+ T cells sorted from blood. Subset of the sample: CD45RA+ positively selected.

CDR3 nucleotide sequence: TGTGCCAGCAGCTCGAGGGTAGCGGGAGCCAATGAGCAGTTCTTC. Translating it yields CASSSRVAGANEQFF. The chain uses TRBV7-2 and TRBJ2-1, with 9 bases identical to TRBD2. The CDR3 runs to 15 residues. Looked up from germline, CDR1 is SGHTA and CDR2 is FQGNSA. V was pared by 4 bases and J by 6 bases, with 7 bases of the junction left unmatched.